Here is one T cell receptor beta chain with its context. These data come from a study of blood T cell repertoires in COVID-19. Study-level information: Sites across the United States, Italy and Spain contributed samples from acute and convalescent COVID-19. The cDNA or gDNA used as material had been derived from T cells, B-cell-depleted T cells, or PBMCs.

CDR1 is LNHDA and CDR2 is SQIVND in the germline V gene (reference sequence). The CDR3 length is 13 residues. V lost 6 bases and J 2 bases, leaving 10 bases between the germline ends. As processed by the authors: Reference gene primer amplification yielded estimated nucleated cell counts. Sequenced by immunoSEQ multiplex PCR; TCRdb stores in-frame clones only, minus some. That table supplies the V and J calls and clone size; D and trimming were determined from the DNA. The sample has about 200,000 clones, around 90% seen once. The gene calls are TRBV19 and TRBJ1-2, with D uncertain. Sequencing input: peripheral blood. The sequence came from a man aged 18 to 35 with active or convalescent COVID-19. DNA of the CDR3: TGTGCCAGTAGCCCTGCCGGGAACTATGGCTACACCTTC. Amino acids: CASSPAGNYGYTF.